The table lists the clone carrying this T cell receptor beta chain with a few counts. Its antigen is undetermined. The data originate from a study of Graves' ophthalmopathy and Graves' hyperthyroidism. CDR3 size: 14 residues. Germline CDR1 is SGHRS and CDR2 is YFSETQ. Trimming cost V 2 bases and J 2 bases, with 10 bases left between them. The hyperthyroidism patients, aged 18 to 65, had been newly diagnosed, with under 2 months' duration. Study results and limitations: Blood shared most expanded thyroid clonotypes above 0.001 frequency. Sensitivity reached 87.88% and specificity roughly 81% for a 13-signature model separating ophthalmopathy from stable hyperthyroidism. Ophthalmopathy progression cases were predicted by the model with roughly 70% sensitivity and less than 85% specificity.

Amplification of TCR beta CDR3 regions used RNA transcripts. An initial RT-PCR round employing HTBI primers preceded a second-round multiplex PCR. One entry per CDR3 protein, called by TCRdb with MiXCR from the multiplex PCR reads. This sample has 500,000 to 700,000 distinct CDR3 sequences; approximately 37% occur once, and the top ten carry 3.5% to 4.5%. This clonotype was obtained from an adult man with Graves' hyperthyroidism. Sequenced sample: peripheral blood or thyroid tissue (not recorded which). This sequence joins TRBV5-1 and TRBJ2-5, with D possibly being TRBD2 (6 bases). CDR3 DNA sequence: TGCGCCAGCAGCTTTGGGGGGAAACAAGAGACCCAGTACTTC. It codes for CASSFGGKQETQYF.